This record covers a single TCR beta chain. Its antigen is unknown. The same CDR3 arises from other DNA sequences in this sample as well. Replicate sorted-subset PCRs were loaded with approximately 200 ng DNA, approximately 31,000 T cell genomes. Using immunoSEQ multiplex PCR, the repertoire was profiled, and TCRdb retains in-frame clones only, with some absent. The table lists around 700,000 clones, about 74% of them singletons, with approximately 1.7% in the top ten. The sample belongs to a study of shared clonotypes between healthy human individuals. Study-level background: Each donor's CD4 naive and CD4 memory cells filled three plates apiece, CD8 naive two, and CD8 memory one. Regarding the study as a whole: Clonotypes which were not shared had lower generation probabilities than clonotypes that all four donors shared. Researchers found naive subsets generally carried larger estimated richness than memory subsets.

Trimming cost V 8 bases and J 0 bases, with 5 bases left between them. The CDR3 spans 12 residues. Looked up from germline, CDR1 is LNHDA and CDR2 is SQIVND (reference sequence). The J gene is TRBJ1-5, the V gene TRBV19; D not resolved. This sequence was found in a woman between 25 and 40 years old in good health. Input material: memory CD4+ T cells sorted from blood. The subset: CD45RA-negative fraction. The CDR3 here is CASSFSNQPQHF. In DNA form, the CDR3 reads TGTGCCAGTTCCTTTAGCAATCAGCCCCAGCATTTT.